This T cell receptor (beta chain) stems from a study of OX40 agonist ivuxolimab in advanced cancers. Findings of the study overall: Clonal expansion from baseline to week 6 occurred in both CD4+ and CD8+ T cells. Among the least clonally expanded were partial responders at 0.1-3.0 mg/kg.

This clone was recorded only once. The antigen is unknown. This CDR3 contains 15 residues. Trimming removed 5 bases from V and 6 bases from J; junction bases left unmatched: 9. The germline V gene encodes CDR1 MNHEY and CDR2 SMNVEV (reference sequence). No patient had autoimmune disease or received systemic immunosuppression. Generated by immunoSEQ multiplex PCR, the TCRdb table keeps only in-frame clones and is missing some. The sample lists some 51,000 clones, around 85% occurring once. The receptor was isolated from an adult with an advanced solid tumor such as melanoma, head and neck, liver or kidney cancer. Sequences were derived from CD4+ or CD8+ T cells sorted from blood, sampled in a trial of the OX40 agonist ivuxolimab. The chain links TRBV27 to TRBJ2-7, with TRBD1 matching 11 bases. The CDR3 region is CASSAWTGGFFEQYF. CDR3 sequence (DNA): TGTGCCAGCAGTGCCTGGACAGGGGGCTTCTTCGAGCAGTACTTC.